The 20 T cell receptor beta chains listed next were all sequenced from one sample in a study of long-term antiretroviral therapy in people with HIV. Runs used v3.0 of the immunoSEQ assay and were done at survey level. Sequencing used immunoSEQ multiplex PCR; TCRdb keeps in-frame clones, though not all of them. There are 20,000 to 30,000 clones in the sample; around 85% occur only once, and roughly 8.2% lies in the top ten. The sequencing here drew on unsorted PBMCs, taken about 5 years after starting antiretroviral therapy. The receptors originated from a man aged 35 to 55 with HIV.

V and J are TRBV7-9 and TRBJ2-1; weak D call: TRBD2 (5 bases). Germline V lookup: CDR1 SEHNR, CDR2 FQNEAQ (reference sequence). V lost 5 bases and J 4 bases, leaving 18 bases between the germline ends. CDR3 length equals 16 residues. CDR3 sequence reads: CASSPKTRNTYNEQFF. The DNA of the CDR3 is TGTGCCAGCAGCCCCAAAACTAGGAACACTTACAATGAGCAGTTCTTC.

The rearrangement uses TRBV25-1 and TRBJ2-1; the D is unclear. The germline gives CDR1 MGHDK, CDR2 SYGVNS. V shed 7 bases and J shed 4 bases, with 5 bases lying between them. The CDR3 sequence is 11 residues long. DNA for the CDR3: TGTGCCAGCAATTCTTACAATGAGCAGTTCTTC. This gives the protein CASNSYNEQFF.

This chain links TRBV7-6 with TRBJ1-1; 7 nucleotides match TRBD1. The CDR3 totals 18 residues. Germline values: CDR1 SGHVS, CDR2 FNYEAQ. With 2 bases clipped from V and 0 bases from J, the junction kept 12 bases outside the gene matches. The CDR3 is CASSLRPRGLDMNTEAFF. The CDR3 nucleotides read TGTGCCAGCAGCTTAAGGCCAAGGGGGCTCGACATGAACACTGAAGCTTTCTTT.

The chain links TRBV15 to TRBJ1-1; D is ambiguous. From germline, CDR1 is LNHNV and CDR2 YYDKDF (reference sequence). The CDR3 spans 14 residues. V lost 1 base and J lost 3, with 9 bases in between. The CDR3 DNA sequence: TGTGCCACCAGCAGAGGGTTAATTGACACTGAAGCTTTCTTT. This gives the protein CATSRGLIDTEAFF.

The V call is TRBV15, the J call TRBJ2-2; 8 nucleotides line up with TRBD1. From germline, CDR1 is LNHNV and CDR2 YYDKDF (reference sequence). This CDR3 comprises 17 residues. V gave up 5 bases and J gave up 6 bases; unmatched junction bases: 14. CDR3 residues: CATSGTSGQVGPGELFF. The CDR3 DNA sequence: TGTGCCACCAGCGGTACCTCGGGACAGGTCGGCCCCGGGGAGCTGTTTTTT.

The rearrangement joins TRBV2 to TRBJ2-1; D remains unclear. Germline lookup yields CDR1 SNHLY and CDR2 FYNNEI. The CDR3 contains 13 residues. Trimming left V 4 bases short and J 0 bases short, with 4 bases between. Here the CDR3 reads CASSVNSYNEQFF. The CDR3 nucleotides are TGTGCCAGCAGTGTTAACTCCTACAATGAGCAGTTCTTC. Based on the CDR3 plus reference TRBV2 and TRBJ2-1, the full variable domain is EPEVTQTPSHQVTQMGQEVILRCVPISNHLYFYWYRQILGQKVEFLVSFYNNEISEKSEIFDDQFSVERPDGSNFTLKIRSTKLEDSAMYFCASSVNSYNEQFFGPGTRLTVL.

The chain combines TRBV27 with TRBJ2-2, with D possibly matching TRBD1 (6 bases). CDR1 is MNHEY, CDR2 SMNVEV, per germline (reference sequence). The CDR3 spans 16 residues. The V end was cut by 6 bases, the J end by 6 bases, with 20 bases between. Here the CDR3 DNA reads TGTGCCAGCAGCCCATTTACAGGGTTTGCCGCCGGGGAGCTGTTTTTT. Translating gives CASSPFTGFAAGELFF.

The chain combines TRBV19 with TRBJ1-5, with D maybe TRBD1 (5 bases). Germline CDR1 and CDR2: LNHDA and SQIVND (reference sequence). The ends were cut back, 3 bases at V and 2 bases at J, with 11 bases in the middle. The CDR3 loop spans 15 amino acids. CDR3 in DNA: TGTGCCAGTAGTATCTGGGGGTCTGGCAATCAGCCCCAGCATTTT. It codes for CASSIWGSGNQPQHF.

The chain links TRBV12-5 to TRBJ1-5; no definite D call. Germline CDR1 is LGHNT and CDR2 is FRNRAP. V shed 4 bases and J shed 0 bases, with 10 bases lying between them. The CDR3 is 15 amino acids. The CDR3 is CASGSPGLSNQPQHF. In DNA form, the CDR3 reads TGTGCTAGTGGTTCTCCGGGTCTTAGCAATCAGCCCCAGCATTTT.

By sample fraction, this clone is medium-sized. This chain links TRBV19 with TRBJ1-1; tentative D call: TRBD1 (5 bases). Trimming cost V 5 bases and J 1 base, with 11 bases left between them. This CDR3 has 14 amino acids. CDR1 LNHDA and CDR2 SQIVND come from the germline V gene (reference sequence). The CDR3 DNA reads as TGTGCCAGTAGTGCGGACGGGGGGAACACTGAAGCTTTCTTT. It is translated as CASSADGGNTEAFF.

The chain couples TRBV6-5 to TRBJ1-5, with a tentative D call TRBD1 (5 bases). Germline V gives CDR1 MNHEY, CDR2 SVGAGI. The CDR3 runs to 15 residues. The V end was cut by 0 bases, the J end by 9 bases, with 15 bases between. The chain's CDR3 is CASSYSMGGRGPQHF. The CDR3 bases are TGTGCCAGCAGTTACTCGATGGGGGGTCGGGGGCCCCAGCATTTT.

This clone was counted a few times. The chain has TRBV27 and TRBJ1-2; D possibly corresponds to TRBD1 (5 bases). The CDR3 is 16 residues long. The V end lost 2 bases, the J end lost 4 bases, and 17 bases lay between the germline ends. The V gene's germline CDR1 is MNHEY and CDR2 SMNVEV (reference sequence). CDR3 sequence reads: CASSLVGGVRGYGYTF. The DNA of the CDR3 is TGTGCCAGCAGTTTAGTTGGGGGAGTGCGGGGCTATGGCTACACCTTC.

The rearrangement uses TRBV18 and TRBJ2-7; 8 bases are shared with TRBD1. The length of the CDR3 is 14 residues. Germline V gene sequence: CDR1 KGHSH, CDR2 LQKENI. The junction had 5 bases not matched to a gene; V was cut back by 3 bases and J by 4 bases. The CDR3 region has the DNA TGTGCCAGCTCACCCGGACAGGGTCGGTACGAGCAGTACTTC. Translated: CASSPGQGRYEQYF.

The rearrangement uses TRBV18 and TRBJ2-1; the D gene is possibly TRBD2 (6 bases). CDR3 length: 15 residues. The ends were cut back, 2 bases at V and 0 bases at J, with 8 bases in the middle. The germline V gene encodes CDR1 KGHSH and CDR2 LQKENI. DNA for the CDR3: TGTGCCAGCTCACCAACGGGACTCTCCTACAATGAGCAGTTCTTC. Translating it yields CASSPTGLSYNEQFF.

The chain joins TRBV27 to TRBJ2-1; D ambiguous. The CDR3 extends over 11 amino acids. Germline V gene sequence: CDR1 MNHEY, CDR2 SMNVEV (reference sequence). Trimming removed 7 bases at V and 10 bases at J, with 11 bases between. Here the CDR3 reads CASTAGLEQFF. As DNA, the CDR3 is TGTGCCAGCACCGCTGGTTTAGAGCAGTTCTTC.

The chain employs TRBV27 and TRBJ2-7, with 8 positions matching TRBD2. With 6 bases clipped from V and 6 bases from J, the junction kept 4 bases outside the gene matches. The CDR3 length is 12 residues. The germline V gene encodes CDR1 MNHEY and CDR2 SMNVEV (reference sequence). The CDR3: CASSHRGGEQYF. The CDR3, as DNA: TGTGCCAGCAGCCATCGGGGGGGCGAGCAGTACTTC.

The gene calls are TRBV27 and TRBJ2-7, with D possibly being TRBD1 or TRBD2 (5 bases each). CDR3 size: 15 residues. The V gene lost 0 bases and the J gene lost 2 bases, with 11 bases spanning the gap. Per germline, CDR1 MNHEY and CDR2 SMNVEV (reference sequence). DNA of the CDR3: TGTGCCAGCAGTTTATCTGGGACGGCTACCTACGAGCAGTACTTC. This sequence encodes CASSLSGTATYEQYF.

In this sample, this clone turned up once. The J gene is TRBJ1-4, the V gene TRBV5-5; D might be TRBD1 (6 bases). V was clipped by 6 bases and J by 8 bases, with 23 bases between them. CDR3 length equals 16 residues. Germline CDR1 SGHKS, CDR2 YYEKEE (reference sequence). CDR3 region: CASTSVKARGEEKLFF. In DNA form, the CDR3 reads TGTGCCAGCACCTCGGTCAAGGCCAGGGGAGAAGAAAAACTGTTTTTT.

The J gene is TRBJ1-1, the V gene TRBV6-6; 8 nucleotides match TRBD1. The CDR3 loop spans 12 amino acids. The germline V gene encodes CDR1 MNHNY and CDR2 SVGAGI (reference sequence). Unmatched junction bases numbered 1, after V lost 0 bases and J lost 10 bases. The CDR3 is CASSYSGQVAFF. CDR3 DNA sequence: TGTGCCAGCAGTTACTCGGGACAGGTAGCTTTCTTT.

The V and J genes are TRBV28 and TRBJ1-2; no clear D gene. V lost 2 bases and J 3 bases, leaving 10 bases between the germline ends. The CDR3 covers 14 residues. Germline values: CDR1 MDHEN, CDR2 SYDVKM. The CDR3 bases are TGTGCCAGCAGTTTAAGGCAGCCCGACTATGGCTACACCTTC. It codes for CASSLRQPDYGYTF.